A selection of T cell receptor beta chains follows, all from one sample in a study of blood T cells in healthy people across ages. MiXCR, run by TCRdb on the 5' RACE reads, gives a single entry per CDR3 protein. The repertoire holds around 940,000 distinct CDR3 sequences, with 51% as singletons. Sequencing was done on a sample of blood. These receptors were obtained from a woman aged 60-75 years in good health. CDR3s include the opening cysteine and the closing phenylalanine or tryptophan. Fields, in order: D gene, V gene, clone size, J gene, CDR3 protein, CDR3 DNA. The D gene is left open where the match is weak. Size values are once, few and many counts, or a class for expanded clones, and some rows have none.

NA	TRBV20-1	many	TRBJ1-2	CSARPHEGPYGYTF	TGCAGTGCTAGGCCCCATGAGGGCCCCTATGGCTACACCTTC
NA	TRBV10-3	NA	TRBJ2-7	CAISDRGARNEQYF	TGTGCCATCAGTGATAGGGGGGCGCGGAATGAGCAGTACTTC
NA	TRBV20-1	NA	TRBJ2-7	CSARGNRLEQYF	TGCAGTGCTAGAGGAAACCGGTTGGAGCAGTACTTC
NA	TRBV6-5	NA	TRBJ2-7	CASSVPGRYNEQYF	TGTGCCAGCAGCGTGCCGGGACGTTACAATGAGCAGTACTTC
NA	TRBV29-1	NA	TRBJ2-2	CSVGGTTTKNTGELFF	TGCAGCGTTGGGGGGACAACTACTAAGAACACCGGGGAGCTGTTTTTT
NA	TRBV4-1	NA	TRBJ2-3	CASSQDAAETYTDTQYF	TGCGCCAGCAGCCAAGATGCTGCAGAGACGTACACAGATACGCAGTATTTT
TRBD1	TRBV29-1	NA	TRBJ2-1	CSVSGQGLIDEQFF	TGCAGCGTTAGCGGACAGGGCTTGATCGATGAGCAGTTCTTC
TRBD1	TRBV15	NA	TRBJ1-2	CATSRELTGGLNYGYTF	TGTGCCACCAGCAGAGAACTCACAGGGGGCTTAAACTATGGCTACACCTTC
NA	TRBV7-9	NA	TRBJ2-1	CASRPLAGSSYNEQFF	TGTGCCAGCAGACCATTGGCGGGGAGCTCCTACAATGAGCAGTTCTTC
TRBD2	TRBV20-1	NA	TRBJ2-1	CSARSGSGNMLGEQFF	TGCAGTGCTAGATCGGGTAGCGGGAACATGCTAGGTGAGCAGTTCTTC
TRBD2	TRBV5-1	NA	TRBJ2-2	CASSLEAGVTGELFF	TGCGCCAGCAGCTTGGAAGCGGGGGTCACCGGGGAGCTGTTTTTT
TRBD1	TRBV28	NA	TRBJ2-5	CASSRTGTGGEGTQYF	TGTGCCAGCAGCCGAACCGGGACAGGGGGCGAAGGGACCCAGTACTTC
TRBD2	TRBV7-2	NA	TRBJ2-7	CASSLRGLAFYEQYF	TGTGCCAGCAGCTTACGAGGACTAGCGTTCTACGAGCAGTACTTC
NA	TRBV27	few	TRBJ2-1	CASSFRTYNEQFF	TGTGCCAGCAGTTTTCGGACATACAATGAGCAGTTCTTC
NA	TRBV6-2/TRBV6-3	few	TRBJ2-7	CASTKGSLHEQYF	TGTGCCAGCACCAAGGGCAGTCTCCACGAGCAGTACTTC
NA	TRBV29-1	NA	TRBJ1-5	CSVVIPGFGNQPQHF	TGCAGCGTTGTCATCCCGGGATTCGGCAATCAGCCCCAGCATTTT
NA	TRBV7-2	NA	TRBJ2-7	CASTTHYEQYF	TGTGCCAGCACCACCCACTACGAGCAGTACTTC
NA	TRBV5-1	NA	TRBJ2-6	CASSLSGTSGANVLTF	TGCGCCAGCAGCTTGAGTGGGACCTCTGGGGCCAACGTCCTGACTTTC
NA	TRBV20-1	NA	TRBJ1-1	CSARDYREPNTEAFF	TGCAGTGCTAGAGACTACAGGGAACCGAACACTGAAGCTTTCTTT
NA	TRBV7-2	few	TRBJ2-1	CASSLAGRLGRRGEQFF	TGTGCCAGCAGCTTAGCAGGGCGCCTAGGTAGGCGTGGTGAGCAGTTCTTC
NA	TRBV2	NA	TRBJ2-1	CASKPTAYNEQFF	TGTGCCAGCAAACCGACAGCTTACAATGAGCAGTTCTTC
NA	TRBV3-1	NA	TRBJ2-3	CASKHLMGGDTQYF	TGTGCCAGCAAACATCTAATGGGGGGAGATACGCAGTATTTT
TRBD2	TRBV27	NA	TRBJ2-1	CASSLSAGEVNYNEQFF	TGTGCCAGCAGTCTGTCAGCGGGAGAGGTTAACTACAATGAGCAGTTCTTC
TRBD2	TRBV7-9	few	TRBJ2-1	CASSSPRVAGGDNEQFF	TGTGCCAGCAGCTCCCCGCGAGTAGCGGGAGGGGACAATGAGCAGTTCTTC
NA	TRBV4-3	NA	TRBJ1-2	CASSQYSGNYGYTF	TGCGCCAGCAGCCAGTATTCGGGGAACTATGGCTACACCTTC
NA	TRBV6-2/TRBV6-3	NA	TRBJ2-1	CASTENLEQFF	TGTGCCAGCACCGAAAATCTTGAGCAGTTCTTC
TRBD1	TRBV5-1	few	TRBJ1-2	CASSLGTPVTGAAGYTF	TGCGCCAGCAGCTTGGGGACCCCCGTGACAGGGGCTGCTGGCTACACCTTC
NA	TRBV12-3/TRBV12-4	few	TRBJ2-3	CASSFHRADTQYF	TGTGCCAGCAGTTTCCATAGGGCAGATACGCAGTATTTT
TRBD1	TRBV20-1	NA	TRBJ2-7	CSASPGQGHGGQYF	TGCAGTGCTAGCCCGGGACAGGGACACGGTGGGCAGTACTTC